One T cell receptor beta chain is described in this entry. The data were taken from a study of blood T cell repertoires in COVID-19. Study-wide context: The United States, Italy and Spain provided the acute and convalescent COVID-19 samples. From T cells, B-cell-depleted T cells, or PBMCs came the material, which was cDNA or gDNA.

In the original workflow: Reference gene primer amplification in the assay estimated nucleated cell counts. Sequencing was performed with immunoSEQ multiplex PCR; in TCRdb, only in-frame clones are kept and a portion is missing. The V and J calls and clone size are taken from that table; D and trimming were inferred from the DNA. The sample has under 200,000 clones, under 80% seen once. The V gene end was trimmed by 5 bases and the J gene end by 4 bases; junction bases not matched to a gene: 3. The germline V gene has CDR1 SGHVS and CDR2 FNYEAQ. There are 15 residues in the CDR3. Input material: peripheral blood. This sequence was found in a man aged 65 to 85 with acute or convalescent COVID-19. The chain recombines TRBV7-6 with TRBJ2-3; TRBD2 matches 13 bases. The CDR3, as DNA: TGTGCCAGCAGCCCACTAGCGGGGGGGGCAGATACGCAGTATTTT. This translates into CASSPLAGGADTQYF.